The following is a T cell receptor beta chain sequence with its context. Its specificity is not known. The treatment was: roughly 19 received Ad26.COV2.S at low or high dose, single or two shots; about 5 received placebo; per-sample allocation not given. Repertoires come from day 63 after the first vaccine or placebo injection. TCRdb keeps only in-frame clones here, not all; method: immunoSEQ multiplex PCR. Of about 440,000 clones listed, 90% are singletons. This entry is derived from a study of Ad26.COV2.S vaccination and SARS-CoV-2 variants. Notes on the study in general: Reports say spike-specific CD8+ and CD4+ T cell responses covered substantial breadth after vaccination.

CDR3 length: 14 amino acids. The V end lost 5 bases, the J end lost 4 bases, and 15 bases lay between the germline ends. Germline V gene lookup returns CDR1 SGHTA and CDR2 FQGNSA. This receptor was taken from a person between 18 and 65 years old who received the Ad26.COV2.S COVID-19 vaccine or a placebo. The V gene is TRBV7-2, the J gene TRBJ2-7, with D possibly TRBD1 on 5 matching bases. The material sequenced was peripheral blood, taken in a trial of Ad26.COV2.S vaccine versus placebo. CDR3 region: CASSNDRGDYEQYF. The CDR3 region has the DNA TGTGCCAGCAGCAACGATAGGGGTGATTACGAGCAGTACTTC.